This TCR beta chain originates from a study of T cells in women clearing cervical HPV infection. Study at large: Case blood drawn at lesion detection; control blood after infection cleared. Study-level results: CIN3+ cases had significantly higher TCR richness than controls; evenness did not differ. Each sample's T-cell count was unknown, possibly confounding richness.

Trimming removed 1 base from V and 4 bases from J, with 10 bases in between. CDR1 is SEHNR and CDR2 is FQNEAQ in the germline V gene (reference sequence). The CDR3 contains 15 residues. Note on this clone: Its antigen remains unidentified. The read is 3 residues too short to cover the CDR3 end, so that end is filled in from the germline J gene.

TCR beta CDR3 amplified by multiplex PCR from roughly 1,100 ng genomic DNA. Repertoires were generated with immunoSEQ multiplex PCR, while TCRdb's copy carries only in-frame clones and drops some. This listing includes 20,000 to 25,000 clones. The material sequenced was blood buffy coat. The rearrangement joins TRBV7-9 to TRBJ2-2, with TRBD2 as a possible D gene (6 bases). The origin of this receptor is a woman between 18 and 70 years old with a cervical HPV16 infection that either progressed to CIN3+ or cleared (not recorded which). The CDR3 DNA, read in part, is TGTGCCAGCAGCTTAGATAGCGGTCGCACCGGGGAG. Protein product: CASSLDSGRTGE. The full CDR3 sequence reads CASSLDSGRTGELFF.